This TCR beta chain was obtained from a study of blood T cell repertoires in COVID-19. At the level of the study: Samples of COVID-19 (acute and convalescent) were obtained from the United States, Italy and Spain. From T cells, B-cell-depleted T cells, or PBMCs came the material, which was cDNA or gDNA.

Under the authors' procedure: Estimated nucleated cell counts came from reference gene primer amplification. Some clones are missing from TCRdb's copy, which holds only in-frame ones; the method was immunoSEQ multiplex PCR. For V, J and clone size, that table is used; D and trimming come from the DNA. The sample has 35,000 to 50,000 clones; 70% to 90% are singletons. The V end lost 5 bases, the J end lost 7 bases, and 12 bases lay between the germline ends. Germline CDR1 reads SGHVS; CDR2 reads FNYEAQ. This CDR3 is 13 amino acids long. The sample taken for sequencing was peripheral blood. The chain recombines TRBV7-6 with TRBJ1-3; D call uncertain. The clonotype comes from a man in his 60s in a cohort sampled during active COVID-19. This chain's CDR3 is CASSPNPENTIYF. The CDR3, as DNA: TGTGCCAGCAGCCCCAATCCGGAGAACACCATATATTTT.